This T cell receptor beta chain appears in the sequencing data of a study of response to subunit inactivated influenza vaccine (dated by TCRdb to about 2018). Concerning the study at large: To follow how T cells responded to a trivalent subunit inactivated influenza vaccine, the researchers relied on deep quantitative profiling of the T cell receptor repertoire.

Relative to germline, V is 2 bases shorter and J is 4 bases shorter, with 13 bases between their ends. From cysteine to phenylalanine, the CDR3 is 14 amino acids long. CDR3 DNA is the only sequence kept; it has 42 bases, read in frame from the first base. Via the germline V gene (reference sequence), CDR1 is DFQATT and CDR2 SNEGSKA. This clonotype was picked up a small number of times. Its antigen remains unidentified. Per-nucleotide qualities are absent, and no much larger clonotype sits a single base away. Libraries were constructed by RT-PCR. The data were produced on an Illumina HiSeq 2500. Through fastp at Q25 and MiXCR, TCRdb rebuilt clones from the public reads, retaining in-frame beta chains. Every CDR3 protein is listed once, alongside the most common genes and DNA of its rows. The sample table contains a few hundred thousand distinct CDR3 sequences; only one count was recorded for about 11% of them. The top ten constitute approximately 10% of the sample.

Points the paper makes about the study in general: The authors suggested that each seasonal influenza vaccination may recruit only a limited number of new T cells.

The data were also submitted as part of a second study, on T cells expressing NK-cell markers. Drawing on the second study: 5'RACE template switching, by which a universal primer site and unique molecular identifiers were added, was used to make TCR beta cDNA libraries. Seven or eight donors provided sorted CD3+CD56+NKG2C+, CD3+CD56+NKG2C- and CD3+CD56-NKG2C+ T-cell subsets, whose TCR beta-chain repertoires were profiled. Among the eight sequenced donors, only one was HCMV-seronegative, while the other seven were HCMV-seropositive. To restrict sorting to alphabetaTCR-expressing T cells, an anti-gammadeltaTCR antibody was added in several experiments. In several donors, the dominant CD3+CD56+NKG2C+ clonotypes were found to rank among the top 10 CD8+ clonotypes and to make up about 1.0-7.0% of CD8+ T cells. Those dominant clonotypes were again the most abundant among CD3+CD56-NKG2C+ cells in a few donors, at about 25-60.1%. It remained unclear whether the expanded NKG2C-expressing T cell clones were specific for HCMV antigens. All eight donors whose samples were sequenced were randomly selected healthy volunteers, three of them men and five women. To determine HCMV serostatus, a commercial ELISA kit was used to detect HCMV-specific IgG in serum. Peripheral blood mononuclear cells were isolated from blood by Ficoll density gradient centrifugation. Bulk peripheral blood T-cell repertoires were additionally sequenced from unsorted PBMC for six donors. Priming for cDNA synthesis came from the TCR beta constant segment, and two successive PCR amplification steps followed. Libraries were sequenced as 2 x 150 bp reads on Illumina HiSeq 2000/2500, MiSeq or NextSeq. MIGEC was used to demultiplex reads and group reads by UMI, and MiTCR was used to assemble and quantify clonotypes. Only TCR cDNA sequences supported by at least two reads were kept to exclude erroneous sequences. The tcR package was used for downstream repertoire analysis, and clonotypes were matched between fractions using CDR3 nucleotide sequence together with V segment. VDJmatch was used to annotate antigen specificity against VDJdb, with one amino acid substitution allowed in CDR3.

Sample: PBMCs from blood, taken on the day of vaccination. The TCR originated in a man aged 50 to 59 who received an inactivated influenza vaccine. Donor details come from another sample of the same person, matched by shared clones. The chain is encoded by TRBV20-1 joined to TRBJ2-3; TRBD2 is possibly the D segment (6 matching bases). The CDR3 protein sequence reads: CSARPSGGADTQYF. The DNA is TGCAGTGCTAGACCTTCCGGGGGAGCAGATACGCAGTATTTT.